The 5 T cell receptor beta chains given below trace back to one sample, sequenced in a study of cytomegalovirus exposure and HLA in healthy donors. The PCR made use of 60 Vbeta and 13 Jbeta primers. Data came from immunoSEQ multiplex PCR; TCRdb stores just in-frame clones and leaves some out. The sample holds more than 140,000 clones. The sample consisted of PBMCs. Receptor source: a woman between 18 and 29 years old in good health and CMV-seronegative.

The V and J genes are TRBV7-2 and TRBJ2-2; no clear D gene. This CDR3 has 14 residues. Germline CDR1 and CDR2: SGHTA and FQGNSA. Trimming took 4 bases from V and 7 from J, leaving 13 bases between them. The CDR3 DNA is TGTGCCAGCAGCTATAATCAGAATTTCGGGGAGCTGTTTTTT. Its protein product is CASSYNQNFGELFF.

V gene TRBV6-1 combines with J gene TRBJ2-7, with 8 bases that match TRBD2. This CDR3 has 14 residues. V lost 6 bases, J lost 3 bases, and 7 bases stayed unmatched. Looked up from germline, CDR1 is MNHNS and CDR2 is SASEGT. The CDR3 protein is CASSATGTSYEQYF. CDR3 bases: TGTGCCAGCAGCGCCACCGGGACTAGCTACGAGCAGTACTTC.

The chain is built from TRBV6-1 and TRBJ2-5; 7 bases line up with TRBD1. The V gene end was trimmed by 3 bases and the J gene end by 5 bases; junction bases not matched to a gene: 6. This CDR3 comprises 14 residues. The germline CDR1 and CDR2 sequences are MNHNS and SASEGT. The CDR3 here is CASSESGGEETQYF. The DNA for the CDR3 is TGTGCCAGCAGTGAGTCAGGGGGAGAGGAGACCCAGTACTTC.

This chain connects TRBV4-1 to TRBJ2-1; tentative D call: TRBD2 (5 bases). The CDR3 consists of 16 residues. In germline, CDR1 is MGHRA, CDR2 YSYEKL. Trimming removed 3 bases from V and 8 bases from J, with 20 bases in between. The CDR3 spells CASSHVNIIAYDEQFF. The DNA for the CDR3 is TGCGCCAGCAGCCACGTGAATATAATAGCGTACGATGAGCAGTTCTTC.

The genes are TRBV9 and TRBJ2-4; the match to TRBD2 covers 11 bases. The CDR3 contains 19 residues. Trimming at V came to 4 bases and at J to 3 bases, leaving 15 bases not matched to a gene. In germline, CDR1 is SGDLS, CDR2 YYNGEE. The CDR3 protein is CASSLPSTSGSCGKNIQYF. CDR3 in DNA: TGTGCCAGCAGCCTACCTTCCACTAGCGGGAGTTGTGGCAAAAACATTCAGTACTTC.